This TCR beta chain was sequenced during a study of regulatory T cells in long-lasting Graves disease. The table lists this clonotype with many counts. As to time point: newly diagnosed GD, antithyroid drugs for less than 3 months. RNA from PBMCs was the source of the TCR library. Each patient gave 7.5 to 9 milliliters of EDTA-anticoagulated peripheral blood. iRepertoire HTBI primers and Arm-PCR of CDR3 regions built TCR beta libraries. Under the authors' procedure: Analysis of the samples identified approximately 63 TRBV and 12 to 15 TRBJ segments. TCRdb passed the multiplex PCR reads through MiXCR, listing each CDR3 protein once. These V and J calls are TCRdb output, not the study's own analysis. The sample holds roughly 560,000 distinct CDR3 sequences; about 15% are singletons and the top ten take 20% to 25%. A further study also used this sample, focusing on T cells in Graves' hyperthyroidism and ophthalmopathy. This second study notes: Criteria for exclusion of patients were uncontrolled infection, other autoimmune disease, pregnancy or lactation. The primer set for the first-round RT-PCR of the TCR CDR3 was HTBI.

The TCR originated in a woman aged 35 to 59 with Graves disease. The sequences come from peripheral blood mononuclear cells (PBMCs), collected at new diagnosis, from a patient treated with antithyroid drugs.

DNA of the CDR3: TGTGCCAGCAGTTCCACAGGGGGCTCGTACAATGAGCAGTTCTTC. Its protein product is CASSSTGGSYNEQFF. The chain recombines TRBV28 with TRBJ2-1, with 9 bases that match TRBD1. CDR3 length: 15 amino acids. The ends lost 4 bases at V and 4 bases at J; junction bases unmatched: 5. From germline, CDR1 is MDHEN and CDR2 SYDVKM.